The 3 T cell receptor beta chains below were found in one sample sequenced in a study of blood T cell repertoires in COVID-19. TCRdb's table, derived via immunoSEQ multiplex PCR, lists solely in-frame clones and lacks some. Of roughly 81,000 clones listed, around four fifths are singletons. Material: peripheral blood. These receptors all stem from a man older than 75 with active or convalescent COVID-19.

A note on this clone: One end of the junction is discordant with germline, which a read error may explain. The J gene is TRBJ1-5, the V gene TRBV18; D call uncertain. Germline CDR1 reads KGHSH; CDR2 reads LQKENI. This CDR3 comprises 14 residues. This chain's CDR3 is CAGSPESFTQPQHF. In nucleotides, the CDR3 is TGTGCCGGCTCTCCCGAGTCCTTTACTCAGCCCCAGCATTTT.

This clone was seen more than once but under ten times. The chain combines TRBV7-3 with TRBJ1-6, with TRBD1 identical over 8 bases. The CDR3 extends over 13 amino acids. Unmatched junction bases numbered 3, after V lost 5 bases and J lost 9 bases. Germline CDR1 SGHTA, CDR2 FQGTGA. The CDR3 DNA reads TGTGCCAGCAGCCCTACAGGGGGTTCACCCCTCCACTTT. Amino acids: CASSPTGGSPLHF.

This clone was seen a few times. This chain joins TRBV28 and TRBJ1-2, with a weak D call TRBD1 (6 bases). The CDR3 length is 15 residues. V was trimmed by 3 bases and J by 7 bases, leaving 18 bases between them. CDR1 is MDHEN and CDR2 is SYDVKM in the germline V gene. CDR3 in DNA: TGTGCCAGCAGTTTCCGACAGGTGCACGTTGCTGGCTACACCTTC. This translates into CASSFRQVHVAGYTF.